The rows below give T cell receptor beta chains drawn from one sample of a study of cytomegalovirus exposure and HLA in healthy donors. Sequenced by immunoSEQ multiplex PCR; TCRdb stores in-frame clones only, minus some. The sample yields 200,000 to 250,000 clones, 75% to 90% seen once. Sequencing was done on a sample of PBMCs. Source of these receptors: a woman aged 35 to 49 in good health and CMV-seronegative. CDR3s include the opening cysteine and the closing phenylalanine or tryptophan. The D gene is left open where the match is weak. Size is stated for part of the rows, as once, few or many counts, or as a class when the clone is expanded.

v_call	j_call	clone_size	d_call	cdr3_aa	cdr3_nt
TRBV7-9	TRBJ2-1	-	-	CASSKQGGVYNEQFF	TGTGCCAGCAGCAAACAGGGGGGGGTCTACAATGAGCAGTTCTTC
TRBV27	TRBJ1-5	-	-	CASSSGNQPQHF	TGTGCCAGCAGCTCAGGGAATCAGCCCCAGCATTTT
TRBV27	TRBJ2-7	once	TRBD2	CASSPGLAGGPHEQYF	TGTGCCAGCAGTCCGGGACTAGCGGGAGGGCCCCACGAGCAGTACTTC
TRBV7-9	TRBJ2-1	-	TRBD2	CASSDSGSSYNEQFF	TGTGCCAGCAGCGATAGCGGGAGCTCCTACAATGAGCAGTTCTTC
TRBV11-2	TRBJ1-1	-	TRBD1	CASSLGRAGQGMTEAFF	TGTGCCAGCAGCTTAGGGAGGGCGGGACAGGGGATGACTGAAGCTTTCTTT
TRBV27	TRBJ2-5	-	-	CASSLNPGFQETQYF	TGTGCCAGCAGTTTAAATCCGGGATTTCAAGAGACCCAGTACTTC
TRBV2	TRBJ1-5	-	-	CASSVGSRVGQPQHF	TGTGCCAGCAGTGTAGGGAGTCGGGTTGGTCAGCCCCAGCATTTT
TRBV29-1	TRBJ2-7	-	-	CSALAEYEQYF	TGCAGCGCCCTTGCGGAGTACGAGCAGTACTTC
TRBV7-7	TRBJ2-7	-	TRBD1	CASSSGTGDYEQYF	TGTGCCAGCAGCTCAGGGACAGGGGACTACGAGCAGTACTTC
TRBV5-4	TRBJ1-2	-	-	CASSLVVGAYGYTF	TGTGCCAGCAGCTTGGTAGTGGGAGCCTATGGCTACACCTTC
TRBV30	TRBJ2-1	-	TRBD1	CAMGQGFHNEQFF	TGTGCCATGGGACAGGGGTTCCACAATGAGCAGTTCTTC
TRBV27	TRBJ2-7	-	TRBD1	CASSRSRDRGTEQYF	TGTGCCAGCAGCCGAAGTCGGGACAGGGGCACCGAGCAGTACTTC
TRBV6-6	TRBJ1-2	-	-	CASRPRAGEGYTF	TGTGCCAGCAGGCCTCGGGCGGGAGAAGGCTACACCTTC
TRBV4-1	TRBJ2-1	-	TRBD2	CASRERLAGGFNEQFF	TGCGCCAGCAGGGAAAGACTAGCGGGAGGGTTCAATGAGCAGTTCTTC
TRBV11-2	TRBJ1-1	-	TRBD1	CASSTGQGANTEAFF	TGTGCCAGCAGCACTGGACAGGGGGCGAACACTGAAGCTTTCTTT
TRBV2	TRBJ1-5	-	-	CASSFDRYNQPQHF	TGTGCCAGCAGCTTCGACAGGTACAATCAGCCCCAGCATTTT
TRBV7-9	TRBJ2-7	-	TRBD2	CASSYPAGGAYEQYF	TGTGCCAGCAGCTATCCAGCGGGAGGTGCCTACGAGCAGTACTTC
TRBV30	TRBJ1-1	-	TRBD1	CAGRTGLGTEAFF	TGTGCCGGACGGACAGGGTTGGGCACTGAAGCTTTCTTT
TRBV5-1	TRBJ2-1	few	-	CASSPGGSYNEQFF	TGCGCCAGCAGCCCCGGCGGGTCCTACAATGAGCAGTTCTTC
TRBV6-5	TRBJ1-3	-	-	CASITGGTGNTIYF	TGTGCCAGCATCACGGGGGGTACTGGAAACACCATATATTTT
TRBV5-8	TRBJ1-5	-	-	CASSPLNQPQHF	TGTGCCAGCAGCCCTTTAAATCAGCCCCAGCATTTT
TRBV11-2	TRBJ1-1	-	TRBD1	CASSGFRGGHTEAFF	TGTGCCAGCAGCGGATTCAGAGGGGGCCACACTGAAGCTTTCTTT
TRBV5-1	TRBJ2-7	-	-	CASSSRESSGSYEQYF	TGCGCCAGCAGCTCCCGGGAGTCTTCAGGGTCCTACGAGCAGTACTTC
TRBV4-1	TRBJ2-2	-	TRBD1	CASSQVARGKTGELFF	TGCGCCAGCAGCCAAGTTGCCAGGGGGAAAACCGGGGAGCTGTTTTTT
TRBV5-4	TRBJ1-6	-	-	CASSFGPERTLGRKSPLHF	TGTGCCAGCAGCTTTGGACCCGAGCGGACACTAGGGAGGAAGTCACCCCTCCACTTT
TRBV27	TRBJ2-3	few	TRBD1	CASSSGTVITDTQYF	TGTGCCAGCAGTTCAGGGACAGTAATCACAGATACGCAGTATTTT
TRBV5-4	TRBJ1-2	few	TRBD1	CASSYRDRGNYGYTF	TGTGCCAGCAGCTACCGGGACAGGGGAAACTATGGCTACACCTTC
TRBV7-2	TRBJ1-1	few	TRBD1	CASSTTGTGTEAFF	TGTGCCAGCAGCACGACAGGGACGGGCACTGAAGCTTTCTTT
TRBV2	TRBJ2-2	few	-	CASNVRDTGELFF	TGTGCCAGCAATGTCAGGGACACCGGGGAGCTGTTTTTT
TRBV7-6	TRBJ1-1	once	-	CASSATGSAMNTEAFF	TGTGCCAGCAGCGCGACAGGTTCCGCGATGAACACTGAAGCTTTCTTT
TRBV6-6	TRBJ2-7	-	TRBD2	CASTLGGGTYEQYF	TGTGCCAGCACTCTAGGCGGGGGGACCTACGAGCAGTACTTC
TRBV7-6	TRBJ2-7	-	TRBD1	CASSTGTGISYEQYF	TGTGCCAGCAGCACTGGGACAGGTATTTCCTACGAGCAGTACTTC
TRBV29-1	TRBJ1-1	-	-	CSVSTVNTEAFF	TGCAGCGTTTCCACAGTGAACACTGAAGCTTTCTTT
TRBV2	TRBJ2-5	-	-	CASSEYEGGGETQYF	TGTGCCAGCAGTGAGTATGAGGGAGGTGGAGAGACCCAGTACTTC
TRBV6-5	TRBJ1-1	-	-	CASSYTAATLTEAFF	TGTGCCAGCAGTTACACTGCCGCGACTCTAACTGAAGCTTTCTTT
TRBV9	TRBJ2-2	-	TRBD1	CASSGRQGSSTGELFF	TGTGCCAGCAGCGGACGACAGGGATCGAGCACCGGGGAGCTGTTTTTT
TRBV4-1	TRBJ1-4	-	-	CASSQDDATTNEKLFF	TGCGCCAGCAGCCAAGATGATGCGACAACTAATGAAAAACTGTTTTTT
TRBV6-5	TRBJ2-5	once	-	CASSYGGYQETQYF	TGTGCCAGCAGTTACGGAGGTTACCAAGAGACCCAGTACTTC
TRBV2	TRBJ2-7	-	TRBD2	CASQLGRAGGTYEQYF	TGTGCCAGCCAGCTCGGTCGGGCGGGAGGGACCTACGAGCAGTACTTC
TRBV5-1	TRBJ2-1	-	-	CASSVEGSGNEQFF	TGCGCCAGCAGCGTCGAGGGAAGTGGGAATGAGCAGTTCTTC
TRBV7-2	TRBJ1-5	few	-	CASSQGYSNQPQHF	TGTGCCAGCAGCCAGGGATATAGCAATCAGCCCCAGCATTTT
TRBV10-3	TRBJ2-2	few	TRBD2	CAVKAGGRTGELFF	TGTGCCGTCAAAGCGGGAGGTCGAACCGGGGAGCTGTTTTTT
TRBV6-6	TRBJ2-1	-	TRBD1	CASSTGTGGRNEQFF	TGTGCCAGCAGCACCGGGACAGGGGGCCGCAATGAGCAGTTCTTC
TRBV6-1	TRBJ1-2	-	TRBD1	CASSANRGQDGYTF	TGTGCCAGCAGTGCTAACAGGGGGCAGGATGGCTACACCTTC
TRBV27	TRBJ1-1	-	TRBD1	CASSDRGSTEAFF	TGTGCCAGCAGCGACAGGGGGAGCACTGAAGCTTTCTTT
TRBV2	TRBJ2-5	few	-	CASSAPQETQYF	TGTGCCAGCAGTGCCCCTCAAGAGACCCAGTACTTC
TRBV7-9	TRBJ2-7	-	TRBD1	CASSPSGTGSHEQYF	TGTGCCAGCAGCCCATCCGGGACAGGGAGCCACGAGCAGTACTTC
TRBV18	TRBJ2-7	-	-	CASSPTTGFTEQYF	TGTGCCAGCTCACCGACTACAGGGTTCACCGAGCAGTACTTC
TRBV9	TRBJ1-1	-	-	CASSGGGPVNTEAFF	TGTGCCAGCAGCGGGGGGGGGCCGGTGAACACTGAAGCTTTCTTT
TRBV5-4	TRBJ2-1	-	-	CASSLRPSSYNEQFF	TGTGCCAGCAGCTTGCGCCCGAGCTCCTACAATGAGCAGTTCTTC
TRBV29-1	TRBJ2-1	-	TRBD2	CSFRPTSGWGDEQFF	TGCAGCTTCCGACCGACTAGCGGGTGGGGCGATGAGCAGTTCTTC
TRBV5-8	TRBJ2-2	few	-	CASSLKIHQGRNTGELFF	TGTGCCAGCAGCTTAAAGATCCACCAGGGCCGGAACACCGGGGAGCTGTTTTTT
TRBV7-2	TRBJ2-7	-	-	CASSFNHGDYEQYF	TGTGCCAGCAGCTTTAATCACGGAGATTACGAGCAGTACTTC
TRBV7-9	TRBJ2-2	-	-	CASRMGGGELFF	TGTGCCAGCAGGATGGGAGGCGGGGAGCTGTTTTTT
TRBV15	TRBJ1-2	-	-	CATSREGRRGRERGYGYTF	TGTGCCACCAGCAGAGAGGGTCGGAGGGGCCGGGAGCGAGGCTATGGCTACACCTTC
TRBV7-9	TRBJ2-2	few	TRBD1	CASSLGQGSTGELFF	TGTGCCAGCAGCTTAGGACAGGGAAGCACCGGGGAGCTGTTTTTT
TRBV4-2	TRBJ1-3	-	-	CASSQPPGGTGNTIYF	TGTGCCAGCAGCCAACCCCCTGGGGGGACTGGAAACACCATATATTTT